Following are 21 T cell receptor beta chains from one sample sequenced in a study of vaccination effects on CD4 cells after COVID-19. The antigens for these receptors are not known. Prior to sequencing, the ViraFEST assay stimulated PBMC with viral peptide pools, which expanded the antigen-specific CD4+ T cells. The culture ran for 10 to 11 days, and then CD4+ T cells were isolated. Previously uninfected by SARS-CoV-2, the vaccine recipients also showed negative nucleocapsid antibodies. Produced via immunoSEQ multiplex PCR; TCRdb's table is partial and in-frame only. This table has over 25,000 clones, approximately 72% appearing once. This specimen was CD4+ T cells from PBMCs cultured with SARS-CoV-2 spike peptides, taken before COVID-19 vaccination. All receptors derive from a human donor who received a COVID-19 vaccine.

This clone was recorded once. This chain links TRBV6-2 or TRBV6-3 with TRBJ2-5; a possible D gene is TRBD1 (6 bases). The CDR3 has 15 amino acids. Germline lookup yields CDR1 MNHEY and CDR2 SVGEGT. V lost 6 bases and J lost 1, with 15 bases in between. CDR3 amino acids: CASSYRQDSQETQYF. CDR3 coding DNA: TGTGCCAGCAGCTATAGACAGGACAGCCAAGAGACCCAGTACTTC.

V is TRBV2 and J is TRBJ1-1, with D unclear. The CDR3 has 14 residues. CDR1 and CDR2 (germline): SNHLY, FYNNEI. The ends were cut back, 8 bases at V and 8 bases at J, with 21 bases in the middle. For the CDR3, the DNA is TGTGCCAGCGGAAAAGGGATCTCTTCAACCGAAGCTTTCTTT. This sequence encodes CASGKGISSTEAFF.

The chain employs TRBV2 and TRBJ1-5, with 10 positions matching TRBD1. Germline loops: CDR1 SNHLY, CDR2 FYNNEI. Unmatched junction bases numbered 5, after V lost 8 bases and J lost 4 bases. This CDR3 has 14 residues. The chain's CDR3 is CASEGQGKNQPQHF. The CDR3 DNA reads as TGTGCCAGCGAGGGACAGGGGAAGAATCAGCCCCAGCATTTT. Complete variable domain (other parts from reference TRBV2 and TRBJ1-5): EPEVTQTPSHQVTQMGQEVILRCVPISNHLYFYWYRQILGQKVEFLVSFYNNEISEKSEIFDDQFSVERPDGSNFTLKIRSTKLEDSAMYFCASEGQGKNQPQHFGDGTRLSIL.

The chain is built from TRBV5-8 and TRBJ1-4; no definite D call. The CDR3 spans 13 residues. Germline V gene sequence: CDR1 SGHTS, CDR2 YDEGEE. Trimming stripped 0 bases from V and 6 bases from J, with 6 bases between. This CDR3 reads CASSLAGDEKLFF. For the CDR3, the DNA is TGTGCCAGCAGCTTGGCGGGAGATGAAAAACTGTTTTTT. The full variable domain, rest sourced from reference TRBV5-8 and TRBJ1-4, is EAGVTQSPTHLIKTRGQQATLRCSPISGHTSVYWYQQALGLGLQFLLWYDEGEERNRGNFPPRFSGRQFPNYSSELNVNALELEDSALYLCASSLAGDEKLFFGSGTQLSVL.

CDR3 in DNA: TGCGCCAGCAGCTTGAAACCCACTAGCGGCGGTAGCACAGATACGCAGTATTTT. It encodes CASSLKPTSGGSTDTQYF. V and J are TRBV5-1 and TRBJ2-3; 8 positions match TRBD2. The CDR3 has 18 amino acids. The germline gives CDR1 SGHRS, CDR2 YFSETQ. Trimming cost V 1 base and J 0 bases; bases outside gene matches: 10.

The chain combines TRBV4-1 with TRBJ2-3; perhaps TRBD1 as D (5 bases). Trimming removed 2 bases at V and 3 bases at J, with 6 bases between. The CDR3 is made up of 13 amino acids. The germline V gene has CDR1 MGHRA and CDR2 YSYEKL. This CDR3 reads CASSQQGTDTQYF. CDR3 sequence (DNA): TGCGCCAGCAGCCAACAGGGAACAGATACGCAGTATTTT.

The chain recombines TRBV15 with TRBJ2-3; TRBD2 aligns across 11 bases. The CDR3 length is 18 residues. Trimming at V came to 0 bases and at J to 5 bases, leaving 10 bases not matched to a gene. From germline, CDR1 is LNHNV and CDR2 YYDKDF (reference sequence). CDR3 DNA sequence: TGTGCCACCAGCAGAGACCGGGCCCTAGCGGGGGGCGGAGATACGCAGTATTTT. This encodes CATSRDRALAGGGDTQYF.

CDR3 sequence reads: CASSQGPPRSSYNSPLHF. The CDR3 DNA reads TGCGCCAGCAGCCAGGGCCCTCCTAGGAGCTCCTATAATTCACCCCTCCACTTT. The chain is built from TRBV4-3 and TRBJ1-6, with D hard to call. The length of the CDR3 is 18 residues. Germline CDR1 and CDR2: LGHNA and YSLEER. V gave up 3 bases and J gave up 0 bases, with 15 bases separating them.

The chain carries TRBV10-3 and TRBJ2-1; 8 positions agree with TRBD2. V dropped 0 bases and J dropped 10; count of bases not matched to a gene: 8. Germline lookup yields CDR1 ENHRY and CDR2 SYGVKD. This CDR3 has 15 amino acids. The CDR3 nucleotides are TGTGCCATCAGTGAGTCAGGCGGGGGGTCTTCAGAGCAGTTCTTC. Protein: CAISESGGGSSEQFF.

The chain employs TRBV6-5 and TRBJ1-2; D is perhaps TRBD1 (6 bases). The CDR3 sequence is 14 residues long. Trimming took off 0 bases at V and 4 bases at J, with 9 bases between the two ends. From germline, CDR1 is MNHEY and CDR2 SVGAGI. CDR3 sequence: CASSYSRGAYGYTF. CDR3 bases: TGTGCCAGCAGTTACTCGCGGGGGGCCTATGGCTACACCTTC.

The chain uses TRBV7-2 and TRBJ2-5, with TRBD2 matching over 11 bases. CDR1 SGHTA and CDR2 FQGNSA come from the germline V gene. There are 15 residues in the CDR3. V shed 8 bases, J shed 5 bases, and the junction held 10 bases outside the gene matches. The CDR3 reads CASVRSGGAEETQYF. CDR3 nucleotides: TGTGCCAGCGTTCGTAGCGGGGGGGCAGAGGAGACCCAGTACTTC.

This chain links TRBV7-8 with TRBJ2-2; D remains ambiguous. This CDR3 is built from 15 residues. With 3 bases removed from V and 4 bases from J, the gap between germline ends came to 12 bases. The germline CDR1 and CDR2 sequences are SGHVS and FQNEAQ. CDR3 nucleotides: TGTGCCAGCAGCTTTGGGTGGCGGAGCACCGGGGAGCTGTTTTTT. Its translation: CASSFGWRSTGELFF.

There are a few counts of this clone. V is TRBV5-1 and J is TRBJ1-2, with TRBD1 matching over 11 bases. V gave up 4 bases and J gave up 4 bases; unmatched junction bases: 12. The germline V gene has CDR1 SGHRS and CDR2 YFSETQ. This CDR3 region has 17 residues. The CDR3 sequence is CASSGGHSGTGGYGYTF. As DNA, the CDR3 is TGCGCCAGCAGCGGGGGCCATTCCGGGACAGGGGGCTATGGCTACACCTTC.

The chain carries TRBV28 and TRBJ1-5; D ambiguous. CDR3 size: 13 residues. Deletions cut 9 bases from V and 1 base from J, with 10 bases between. Germline V gene data show CDR1 as MDHEN and CDR2 as SYDVKM. CDR3 bases: TGTGCCAGTCGTTTGGGGAGCAATCAGCCCCAGCATTTT. It translates to CASRLGSNQPQHF. Filled out from reference TRBV28 and TRBJ1-5, the complete variable domain reads DVKVTQSSRYLVKRTGEKVFLECVQDMDHENMFWYRQDPGLGLRLIYFSYDVKMKEKGDIPEGYSVSREKKERFSLILESASTNQTSMYLCASRLGSNQPQHFGDGTRLSIL.

This clone occurred a few times. V gene TRBV2 combines with J gene TRBJ1-5; no definite D call. The V gene lost 3 bases and the J gene lost 7 bases, with 7 bases spanning the gap. The germline V gene encodes CDR1 SNHLY and CDR2 FYNNEI. This CDR3 contains 12 residues. CDR3 loop: CASSDEGQPQHF. In DNA, the CDR3 is TGTGCCAGCAGTGACGAGGGCCAGCCCCAGCATTTT.

The chain employs TRBV9 and TRBJ2-1; 9 nucleotides align to TRBD1. The V segment lost 3 bases and the J segment 1 base; nucleotides outside the gene matches: 2. The CDR3 extends over 15 amino acids. Per the germline V gene, CDR1 is SGDLS and CDR2 is YYNGEE. The CDR3 here is CASSGDRGSYNEQFF. As DNA, the CDR3 is TGTGCCAGCAGCGGCGACAGGGGGTCCTACAATGAGCAGTTCTTC.

This clone was recorded a few times. This chain links TRBV27 with TRBJ1-5, with D hard to call. The ends were cut back, 8 bases at V and 5 bases at J, with 19 bases in the middle. The CDR3 has 15 amino acids. Germline values: CDR1 MNHEY, CDR2 SMNVEV (reference sequence). CDR3 sequence (DNA): TGTGCCAGCCCTTATTTTGGGGTCCTATATCAGCCCCAGCATTTT. Protein: CASPYFGVLYQPQHF.

Note on this clone: At one boundary the junction diverges from the germline segment, which might be a read error. The chain employs TRBV7-7 and TRBJ2-6, with D unresolved. This CDR3 spans 16 amino acids. The germline CDR1 and CDR2 sequences are SSHAT and FNYEAQ (reference sequence). The CDR3: CASSPDVHTGANVLTF. CDR3 nucleotides: TGTGCTAGCAGCCCGGATGTACACACTGGGGCCAACGTCCTGACTTTC.

The chain couples TRBV6-1 to TRBJ1-3; no definite D call. CDR1 is MNHNS, CDR2 SASEGT, per germline. The V end was cut by 2 bases, the J end by 0 bases, with 5 bases between. The CDR3 totals 14 residues. CDR3 bases: TGTGCCAGCAGTGAACAGTTCTCTGGAAACACCATATATTTT. Translating gives CASSEQFSGNTIYF.

V is TRBV28 and J is TRBJ1-4, with a possible D match to TRBD1 (5 bases). The CDR3 totals 14 residues. V lost 5 bases and J lost 7, with 14 bases in between. The germline gives CDR1 MDHEN, CDR2 SYDVKM. The DNA of the CDR3 is TGTGCCAGCAGTCTCGGGGCCACACCTGAAAAACTGTTTTTT. This encodes CASSLGATPEKLFF.

This rearrangement joins TRBV5-4 to TRBJ2-2; no firm D call. Trimming shortened V by 4 bases and J by 7 bases, and 11 bases separated the two germline ends. This CDR3 spans 13 amino acids. Per germline, CDR1 SGHNT and CDR2 YYREEE (reference sequence). CDR3 coding DNA: TGTGCCAGCAGCCCACAGATTGGCGGGGAGCTGTTTTTT. Its protein is CASSPQIGGELFF.